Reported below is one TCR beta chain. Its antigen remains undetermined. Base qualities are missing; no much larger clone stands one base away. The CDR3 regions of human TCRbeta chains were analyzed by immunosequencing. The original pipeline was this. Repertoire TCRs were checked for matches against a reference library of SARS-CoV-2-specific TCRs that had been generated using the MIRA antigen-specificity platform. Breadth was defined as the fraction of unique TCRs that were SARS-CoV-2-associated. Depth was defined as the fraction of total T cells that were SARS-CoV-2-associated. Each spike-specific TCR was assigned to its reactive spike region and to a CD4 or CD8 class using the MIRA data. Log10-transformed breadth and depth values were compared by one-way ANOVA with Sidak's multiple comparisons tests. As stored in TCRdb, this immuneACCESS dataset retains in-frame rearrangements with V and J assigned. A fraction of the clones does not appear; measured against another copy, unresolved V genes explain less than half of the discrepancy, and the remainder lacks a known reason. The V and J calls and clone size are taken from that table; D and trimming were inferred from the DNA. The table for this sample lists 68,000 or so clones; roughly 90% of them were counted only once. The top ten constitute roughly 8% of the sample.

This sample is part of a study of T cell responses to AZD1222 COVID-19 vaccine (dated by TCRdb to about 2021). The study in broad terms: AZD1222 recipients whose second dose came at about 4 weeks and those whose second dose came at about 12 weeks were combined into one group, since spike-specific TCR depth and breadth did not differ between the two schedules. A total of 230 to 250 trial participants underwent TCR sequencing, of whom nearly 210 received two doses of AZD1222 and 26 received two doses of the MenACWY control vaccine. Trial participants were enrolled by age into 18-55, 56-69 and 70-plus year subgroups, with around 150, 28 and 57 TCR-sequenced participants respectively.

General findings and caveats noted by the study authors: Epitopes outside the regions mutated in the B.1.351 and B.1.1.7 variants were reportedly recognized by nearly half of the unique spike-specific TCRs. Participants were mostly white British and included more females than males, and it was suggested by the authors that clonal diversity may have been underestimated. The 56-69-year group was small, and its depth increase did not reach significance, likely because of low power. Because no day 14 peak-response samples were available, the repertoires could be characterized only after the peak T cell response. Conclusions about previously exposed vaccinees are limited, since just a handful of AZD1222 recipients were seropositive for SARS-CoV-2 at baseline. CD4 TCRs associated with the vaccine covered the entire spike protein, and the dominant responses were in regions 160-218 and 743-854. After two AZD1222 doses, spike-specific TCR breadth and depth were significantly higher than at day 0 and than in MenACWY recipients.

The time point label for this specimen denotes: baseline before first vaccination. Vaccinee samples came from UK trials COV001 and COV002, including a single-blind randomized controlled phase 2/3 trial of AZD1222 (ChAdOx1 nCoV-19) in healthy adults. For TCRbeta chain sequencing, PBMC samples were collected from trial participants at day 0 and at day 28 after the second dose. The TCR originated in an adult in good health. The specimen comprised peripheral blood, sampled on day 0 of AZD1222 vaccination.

The sequenced DNA is TGCGCCAGTAGGGACTCTGGAAACACCATATATTTT. Its protein is CASRDSGNTIYF. The chain was built from TRBV5-1 and TRBJ1-3, with the D gene uncertain. Trimming at the junction amounts to 8 bases on V and 0 bases on J, and the germline ends lie 6 bases apart. The CDR3 holds 12 amino acids from the cysteine to the phenylalanine. The retained sequence is limited to the CDR3, 36 bases, with the frame set at the first base. CDR1 and CDR2 are drawn from the germline V gene: SGHRS, YFSETQ.